The 5 T cell receptor beta chains reported below all come from one sample, sequenced in a study of cytomegalovirus exposure and HLA in healthy donors (dated by TCRdb to between 2016 and 2019). The library was prepared using the immunoSEQ multiplex PCR assay. The multiplex PCR relied on a mix of 60 forward primers for TCR Vbeta segments and 13 reverse primers for TCR Jbeta segments. Held by TCRdb, this immuneACCESS table contains in-frame sequences only and omits some clones. Under half of the omission traces to an unresolved V gene where checked; the cause of the rest is unknown. The sample includes under 200,000 clones, with about four fifths observed a single time. The ten largest clones represent less than 0.65% of the sample. The sequenced sample was PBMCs. Source of these receptors: a woman between 45 and 65 years old in good health and CMV-seronegative.

This chain uses TRBV7-9 with TRBJ2-7, with TRBD1 as a possible D gene (6 bases). In germline, CDR1 is SEHNR, CDR2 FQNEAQ (reference sequence). Between the trimmed V and J ends, which lost 4 bases and 3 bases, there was a span of 16 bases. The CDR3 has 15 amino acids. The CDR3 DNA follows: TGTGCCAGCAGCTCCTCACAGGGATTTGTCTACGAGCAGTACTTC. This translates into CASSSSQGFVYEQYF.

The rearrangement links TRBV28 to TRBJ1-4; no firm D call. The CDR3 covers 14 residues. Trimming pared 5 bases from V and 7 bases from J, leaving 14 bases between. Germline V gene data show CDR1 as MDHEN and CDR2 as SYDVKM. CDR3 in DNA: TGTGCCAGCAGTCTCCCCCGGAGCAGTGAAAAACTGTTTTTT. Its translation is CASSLPRSSEKLFF.

The genes are TRBV4-1 and TRBJ2-5; no firm D call. The CDR3 has 13 amino acids. Per germline, CDR1 MGHRA and CDR2 YSYEKL. V was trimmed by 5 bases and J by 4 bases, leaving 11 bases between them. The CDR3 reads CASSSLPGETQYF. The CDR3, as DNA: TGCGCCAGCAGCTCACTTCCGGGAGAGACCCAGTACTTC.

This clone was seen a single time. The V call is TRBV14, the J call TRBJ2-1, with 7 bases matching TRBD2. CDR1 and CDR2 from the germline V gene are SGHDN and FVKESK. The CDR3 length is 15 residues. V lost 3 bases and J lost 2; bases outside the gene matches: 4. This CDR3 reads CASSHVSGAYNEQFF. CDR3 bases: TGTGCCAGCAGCCATGTCAGCGGGGCCTACAATGAGCAGTTCTTC.

The chain uses TRBV10-3 and TRBJ2-7; D might be TRBD2 (5 bases). The germline V gene has CDR1 ENHRY and CDR2 SYGVKD. Trimming removed 2 bases at V and 5 bases at J, with 10 bases between. The CDR3 is 13 amino acids. The CDR3: CAISEGSWNEQYF. Written as DNA, the CDR3 is TGTGCCATCAGTGAGGGGAGCTGGAACGAGCAGTACTTC.